What follows are 8 T cell receptor beta chains derived from one specimen sequenced in a study of blood T cell repertoires in COVID-19 (TCRdb year 2020). The library relied on the immunoSEQ multiplex PCR assay. This is the immuneACCESS table as TCRdb keeps it, with only in-frame sequences that have V and J called. A part of the clones is gone; compared with another copy, unresolved V genes explain less than half, and the rest is unexplained. Across this sample there are around 50,000 clones, with around 73% seen only once. The ten most abundant clones make up approximately 5% of the sample. Specimen: PBMCs or T cells enriched from blood (not recorded which). The receptor source for this set is a woman aged 45 to 65 with acute COVID-19.

This clone has more than one count but fewer than ten. This chain uses TRBV5-6 with TRBJ1-4; no clear D. The CDR3 runs 14 residues. In germline, CDR1 is SGHDT, CDR2 YYEEEE. V was trimmed by 2 bases and J by 0 bases, leaving 5 bases between them. CDR3: CASSFIATNEKLFF. CDR3 nucleotide sequence: TGTGCCAGCAGCTTTATAGCAACTAATGAAAAACTGTTTTTT.

The gene calls are TRBV13 and TRBJ2-2; TRBD2 agrees at 8 bases. V gave up 5 bases and J gave up 1 base; unmatched junction bases: 3. CDR3 length: 15 residues. Germline CDR1 reads PRHDT; CDR2 reads FYEKMQ (reference sequence). The CDR3 reads CASSTGLVNTGELFF. CDR3 bases: TGTGCCAGCAGCACGGGACTAGTGAACACCGGGGAGCTGTTTTTT.

This clone appeared once. The CDR3 nucleotides are TGTGCCAGCAGCTTGGCCCTAGCGGGGGCCCACTACGAGCAGTACTTC. This codes for CASSLALAGAHYEQYF. The rearrangement links TRBV5-5 to TRBJ2-7; 10 bases agree with TRBD2. The CDR3 runs 16 residues. Germline V gene data show CDR1 as SGHKS and CDR2 as YYEKEE (reference sequence). J lost 3 bases, V lost 0 bases, and 6 bases had no gene match. Drawing the rest from reference TRBV5-5 and TRBJ2-7, the complete variable domain is DAGVTQSPTHLIKTRGQQVTLRCSPISGHKSVSWYQQVLGQGPQFIFQYYEKEERGRGNFPDRFSARQFPNYSSELNVNALLLGDSALYLCASSLALAGAHYEQYFGPGTRLTVT.

The rearrangement uses TRBV6-5 and TRBJ2-1; 8 nucleotides align to TRBD1. The junction had 8 bases not matched to a gene; V was cut back by 10 bases and J by 0 bases. The germline CDR1 and CDR2 sequences are MNHEY and SVGAGI. The CDR3 consists of 15 residues. The CDR3 spells CATSAGGASYNEQFF. The CDR3 nucleotides are TGTGCCACATCCGCAGGGGGCGCCTCCTACAATGAGCAGTTCTTC.

This clone came up a few times. The V and J genes are TRBV3-1 (or the pseudogene TRBV3-2) and TRBJ1-1; D is ambiguous. Germline V CDR1 and CDR2: LGHDT, YNNKEL (reference sequence). The CDR3 consists of 13 residues. Trimming shortened V by 1 base and J by 9 bases, and 12 bases separated the two germline ends. CDR3 DNA: TGTGCCAGCAGCCAAGGAGGCGCGGGCCAAGCTTTCTTT. Amino acids: CASSQGGAGQAFF.

V gene TRBV21-1 combines with J gene TRBJ1-4. TRBV21-1 is described as a pseudogene. The CDR3 contains 14 residues. For the CDR3, the DNA is TGTGCCAGTCCAGCTGGACTTGTTAATGAAAAACTGTTTTTT. Protein product: CASPAGLVNEKLFF.

The chain has TRBV20-1 and TRBJ1-2, with 9 bases matching TRBD1. The CDR3 covers 11 residues. Germline loops: CDR1 DFQATT, CDR2 SNEGSKA (reference sequence). Unmatched junction bases numbered 1, after V lost 5 bases and J lost 6 bases. CDR3 coding DNA: TGCAGTGCTGGGACAGGGAATGGCTACACCTTC. The encoded protein is CSAGTGNGYTF.

In its sample, this clone was seen a few times. The J gene is TRBJ1-2, the V gene TRBV29-1; 11 nucleotides align to TRBD1. The CDR3 sequence is 15 residues long. Germline V lookup: CDR1 SQVTM, CDR2 ANQGSEA. J was trimmed by 8 bases and V by 5 bases; bases with no gene match: 13. The CDR3 DNA reads as TGCAGCGTTATCCCCGTGGACAGGGGGCAGGAAGGCTACACCTTC. This codes for CSVIPVDRGQEGYTF.